This TCR beta chain is from a study of T-cell memory formation after mild COVID-19. The germline V gene encodes CDR1 SSHAT and CDR2 FNYEAQ (reference sequence). V dropped 1 base and J dropped 5 bases, with 8 bases sitting between them. The CDR3 loop spans 13 amino acids. This clonotype was picked up many times. TCRdb itself ran the 5' RACE reads through MiXCR, one entry per CDR3 protein. Among tens of thousands of distinct CDR3 sequences listed, 7.3% were seen once. The receptor's source is a man between 18 and 35 years old who had mild COVID-19 (a few samples of this study predate the infection). Cell type and time point are not known. The rearrangement joins TRBV7-7 to TRBJ2-5; no reliable D call. The sample consisted of PBMCs or a T cell subset sorted from them (not recorded which). DNA of the CDR3: TGTGCCAGCAGCTTAGGAGAAAAGGAGACCCAGTACTTC. As protein: CASSLGEKETQYF.